These 18 T cell receptor beta chains were all obtained from the same sample, sequenced in a study of blood T cell repertoires in COVID-19. Assay: immunoSEQ multiplex PCR; the TCRdb copy retains only in-frame clones and omits some. The sample holds approximately 240,000 clones; around nine tenths are singletons and the top ten take over 1.5%. The sample comprised PBMCs or T cells enriched from blood (not recorded which). The receptor set was obtained from a woman aged 18-30 years who had recovered from COVID-19.

The rearrangement links TRBV6-5 to TRBJ1-2; D is possibly TRBD1 (5 bases). The CDR3 extends over 15 amino acids. Per the germline V gene, CDR1 is MNHEY and CDR2 is SVGAGI. The V gene lost 6 bases and the J gene lost 1 base, with 15 bases spanning the gap. The CDR3 DNA is TGTGCCAGCAGGCCGGGTTGGGGCCATAACTATGGCTACACCTTC. Translation: CASRPGWGHNYGYTF.

The chain links TRBV5-6 to TRBJ1-4; D is uncertain. The CDR3 totals 14 residues. Germline CDR1 and CDR2: SGHDT and YYEEEE. With 6 bases removed from V and 3 bases from J, the gap between germline ends came to 12 bases. The CDR3 reads CASNLQTSNEKLFF. The DNA of the CDR3 is TGTGCCAGCAACCTACAGACCTCTAATGAAAAACTGTTTTTT. The full variable domain, rest sourced from reference TRBV5-6 and TRBJ1-4, is DAGVTQSPTHLIKTRGQQVTLRCSPKSGHDTVSWYQQALGQGPQFIFQYYEEEERQRGNFPDRFSGHQFPNYSSELNVNALLLGDSALYLCASNLQTSNEKLFFGSGTQLSVL.

V gene TRBV12-3 or TRBV12-4 combines with J gene TRBJ2-3, with D perhaps TRBD1 (5 bases). This CDR3 region has 13 residues. V was cut by 4 bases and J by 4 bases, with 9 bases left in between. In DNA, the CDR3 is TGTGCCAGCAGTTCAGGGTGGTCAGATACGCAGTATTTT. This gives the protein CASSSGWSDTQYF.

The gene calls are TRBV6-2 or TRBV6-3 and TRBJ2-3, with D hard to call. Germline CDR1 is MNHEY and CDR2 is SVGEGT. The CDR3 extends over 12 amino acids. The germline V and J ends were trimmed by 6 bases and 3 bases, with 7 bases remaining between them. CDR3 in DNA: TGTGCCAGCAGCGCGAGGACAGATACGCAGTATTTT. It encodes CASSARTDTQYF.

The gene calls are TRBV28 and TRBJ1-2; D possibly corresponds to TRBD1 (6 bases). The ends were cut back, 2 bases at V and 8 bases at J, with 15 bases in the middle. The CDR3 is 14 residues long. The germline V gene encodes CDR1 MDHEN and CDR2 SYDVKM. The CDR3: CASSLGQGTLGYTF. For the CDR3, the DNA is TGTGCCAGCAGTTTAGGCCAGGGGACATTAGGCTACACCTTC.

The chain is built from TRBV18 and TRBJ1-4; no clear D. The germline V and J ends were trimmed by 2 bases and 5 bases, with 12 bases remaining between them. The CDR3 sequence is 15 residues long. Per the germline V gene, CDR1 is KGHSH and CDR2 is LQKENI. The CDR3 nucleotides read TGTGCCAGCTCACCAAATGGAGGGCGGAATGAAAAACTGTTTTTT. Translated: CASSPNGGRNEKLFF.

This clone came up once. The chain couples TRBV6-1 to TRBJ1-6; D uncertain. Between the trimmed V and J ends, which lost 5 bases and 1 base, there was a span of 15 bases. The CDR3 is made up of 17 amino acids. CDR1 and CDR2 from the germline V gene are MNHNS and SASEGT. CDR3: CASSKETPGSYNSPLHF. The DNA of the CDR3 is TGTGCCAGCAGTAAAGAGACACCGGGGTCCTATAATTCACCCCTCCACTTT.

This sequence joins TRBV7-2 and TRBJ1-2, with 7 positions matching TRBD1. This CDR3 has 14 amino acids. With V trimmed by 2 bases and J by 4 bases, 4 bases remained unmatched. Germline V CDR1 and CDR2: SGHTA, FQGNSA. The CDR3 DNA is TGTGCCAGCAGCTTAACGTCAGGGGGCTATGGCTACACCTTC. Translating gives CASSLTSGGYGYTF.

This clone was observed a handful of times. This chain connects TRBV3-1 (or the pseudogene TRBV3-2) to TRBJ2-7; 8 positions match TRBD2. Trimming cost V 5 bases and J 4 bases; bases outside gene matches: 13. The germline CDR1 and CDR2 sequences are LGHDT and YNNKEL (reference sequence). The CDR3 covers 16 residues. Written as DNA, the CDR3 is TGTGCCAGCAGCTATTCCGGGAGGGGAGGTTTGTACGAGCAGTACTTC. The encoded protein is CASSYSGRGGLYEQYF.

This clone was seen just once. The chain uses TRBV18 and TRBJ2-1; weak D call: TRBD2 (6 bases). CDR3 length: 17 residues. V was trimmed by 1 base and J by 1 base, leaving 14 bases between them. Germline lookup yields CDR1 KGHSH and CDR2 LQKENI. The CDR3 here is CASSPRLGRGSYNEQFF. The CDR3 coding sequence is TGTGCCAGCTCACCACGGCTTGGCCGGGGGTCCTACAATGAGCAGTTCTTC. The whole variable domain, remainder taken from reference TRBV18 and TRBJ2-1, is NAGVMQNPRHLVRRRGQEARLRCSPMKGHSHVYWYRQLPEEGLKFMVYLQKENIIDESGMPKERFSAEFPKEGPSILRIQQVVRGDSAAYFCASSPRLGRGSYNEQFFGPGTRLTVL.

The V gene is TRBV6-5, the J gene TRBJ2-3; 8 bases line up with TRBD2. The germline CDR1 and CDR2 sequences are MNHEY and SVGAGI. The J segment lost 7 bases and the V segment lost 0 bases, leaving 6 bases of the junction unmatched. The CDR3 length is 15 residues. The CDR3 nucleotides are TGTGCCAGCAGTTACTCAGCGGGAGTCGGGTATACGCAGTATTTT. The encoded protein is CASSYSAGVGYTQYF.

This chain connects TRBV5-6 to TRBJ1-2, with a tentative D call TRBD1 (6 bases). The CDR3 spans 14 residues. From germline, CDR1 is SGHDT and CDR2 YYEEEE. V was pared by 0 bases and J by 9 bases, with 15 bases between. CDR3 nucleotides: TGTGCCAGCAGCTTGGGGACAGTTCTAATTAGCTACACCTTC. It yields the protein CASSLGTVLISYTF.

CDR3 protein: CASSLSPENYGYTF. Written as DNA, the CDR3 is TGTGCCAGCAGCCTATCCCCGGAGAACTATGGCTACACCTTC. The chain couples TRBV11-1 to TRBJ1-2; no clear D gene. Trimming stripped 5 bases from V and 2 bases from J, with 12 bases between. Germline V lookup: CDR1 SGHAT, CDR2 FQDESV (reference sequence). The CDR3 is 14 residues long.

The rearrangement links TRBV20-1 to TRBJ2-7; D may be TRBD2 (5 bases). This CDR3 comprises 11 residues. Germline V CDR1 and CDR2: DFQATT, SNEGSKA (reference sequence). The V gene lost 3 bases and the J gene lost 4 bases, with 7 bases spanning the gap. The CDR3 DNA sequence: TGCAGTGCTAGGGAGGATTACGAGCAGTACTTC. As protein: CSAREDYEQYF.

The chain employs TRBV7-3 and TRBJ1-6; a weak D match, TRBD1 (5 bases). Germline-derived CDR1 and CDR2 are SGHTA and FQGTGA. V lost 2 bases and J 10 bases, leaving 9 bases between the germline ends. CDR3 length: 13 residues. For the CDR3, the DNA is TGTGCCAGCAGCTTAGTCAGGGAATCACCCCTCCACTTT. Amino acids: CASSLVRESPLHF.

The chain couples TRBV18 to TRBJ1-3, with D uncertain. This CDR3 has 14 amino acids. The ends were cut back, 5 bases at V and 0 bases at J, with 8 bases in the middle. Germline V gives CDR1 KGHSH, CDR2 LQKENI. Written as DNA, the CDR3 is TGTGCCAGCTCAACAGCTGTCTCTGGAAACACCATATATTTT. Encoded protein: CASSTAVSGNTIYF.

The V gene is TRBV19, the J gene TRBJ2-1; D may be TRBD1 (6 bases). This CDR3 has 15 amino acids. V was pared by 5 bases and J by 9 bases, with 20 bases between. CDR1 is LNHDA, CDR2 SQIVND, per germline (reference sequence). This chain's CDR3 is CASSLQGPSGGEQFF. The CDR3 nucleotides read TGTGCCAGTAGTCTACAGGGTCCGAGCGGCGGTGAGCAGTTCTTC. Looking up the rest from reference TRBV19 and TRBJ2-1 gives the full variable domain: DGGITQSPKYLFRKEGQNVTLSCEQNLNHDAMYWYRQDPGQGLRLIYYSQIVNDFQKGDIAEGYSVSREKKESFPLTVTSAQKNPTAFYLCASSLQGPSGGEQFFGPGTRLTVL.

This clone was seen just once. V gene TRBV6-1 combines with J gene TRBJ2-7; D is undetermined. This CDR3 region has 12 residues. Per the germline V gene, CDR1 is MNHNS and CDR2 is SASEGT. V lost 2 bases to trimming and J lost 10 bases, with 12 bases between them. The CDR3 region has the DNA TGTGCCAGCAGTGAACCGCCTAGTAATCAGTACTTC. Residues: CASSEPPSNQYF.